This passage covers 9 T cell receptor beta chains from one sample sequenced in a study of T cells in localized non-small cell lung cancer. The data were produced by immunoSEQ multiplex PCR, yet TCRdb's version contains in-frame clones alone and is incomplete. The sample contains more than 25,000 clones, about 91% of which appear only once. The sequenced sample was PBMCs, obtained before any cancer treatment. The receptors shown here come from a man aged 40-75 years with stage II lung adenocarcinoma.

V gene TRBV19 combines with J gene TRBJ2-2; D is perhaps TRBD1 (6 bases). Germline V CDR1 and CDR2: LNHDA, SQIVND (reference sequence). This CDR3 region has 16 residues. Trimming took off 4 bases at V and 0 bases at J, with 12 bases between the two ends. The CDR3 region is CASSTQGAPNTGELFF. The CDR3, as DNA: TGTGCCAGTAGTACACAGGGTGCCCCGAACACCGGGGAGCTGTTTTTT.

The chain combines TRBV27 with TRBJ2-1, with D perhaps given as TRBD1 or TRBD2 (5 bases each). Germline CDR1 MNHEY, CDR2 SMNVEV (reference sequence). The V and J ends lost 1 base and 6 bases respectively, with 19 bases between them. The CDR3 totals 17 residues. The chain's CDR3 is CASSLLYMGERGNEQFF. As DNA, the CDR3 is TGTGCCAGCAGTTTATTATATATGGGGGAAAGGGGCAATGAGCAGTTCTTC.

V and J are TRBV15 and TRBJ2-3; unclear D gene. V gave up 5 bases and J gave up 2 bases, with 5 bases separating them. CDR1 LNHNV and CDR2 YYDKDF come from the germline V gene (reference sequence). This CDR3 has 12 residues. This chain's CDR3 is CATSDLTDTQYF. The CDR3 DNA reads TGTGCCACCAGCGATCTCACAGATACGCAGTATTTT.

This rearrangement joins TRBV6-5 to TRBJ2-7; TRBD2 might be the D (7 bases). Germline V gene sequence: CDR1 MNHEY, CDR2 SVGAGI. The CDR3 runs 15 residues. V lost 6 bases, J lost 1 base, and 16 bases lay in between. The CDR3 DNA follows: TGTGCCAGCAGGAGGGGGGGATCTACTTCCTACGAGCAGTACTTC. Protein product: CASRRGGSTSYEQYF.

The chain links TRBV28 to TRBJ2-7; D call uncertain. CDR1 and CDR2 from the germline V gene are MDHEN and SYDVKM. The CDR3 runs 14 residues. The ends were cut back, 4 bases at V and 2 bases at J, with 12 bases in the middle. CDR3 coding DNA: TGTGCCAGCAGTTCGGCCCCCCAGCCCTACGAGCAGTACTTC. As protein: CASSSAPQPYEQYF.

In DNA form, the CDR3 reads TGTGCCAGCAGTTTAGGGACGGGACGAGAGACCCAGTACTTC. It is translated as CASSLGTGRETQYF. The J gene is TRBJ2-5, the V gene TRBV27, with D perhaps assigned TRBD1 or TRBD2 (5 bases each). This CDR3 is built from 14 residues. In germline, CDR1 is MNHEY, CDR2 SMNVEV (reference sequence). Trimming removed 2 bases from V and 4 bases from J, with 11 bases in between.

The chain uses TRBV13 and TRBJ1-1, with TRBD1 as a possible D gene (6 bases). The CDR3 runs 13 residues. CDR1 and CDR2 (germline): PRHDT, FYEKMQ (reference sequence). The ends were cut back, 2 bases at V and 5 bases at J, with 9 bases in the middle. For the CDR3, the DNA is TGTGCCAGCAGCTTACGGGGGGCGACTGAAGCTTTCTTT. This encodes CASSLRGATEAFF.

The chain combines TRBV11-2 with TRBJ1-6; D is undetermined. There are 14 residues in the CDR3. Trimming shortened V by 3 bases and J by 12 bases, and 15 bases separated the two germline ends. The germline V gene has CDR1 SGHAT and CDR2 FQNNGV. The CDR3 here is CASSFDRGVGPLHF. In DNA, the CDR3 is TGTGCCAGCAGCTTCGACCGGGGAGTAGGACCCCTCCACTTT.

The chain couples TRBV5-4 to TRBJ2-3; D gene unclear. Trimming took 4 bases from V and 0 from J, leaving 6 bases between them. Germline V gene lookup returns CDR1 SGHNT and CDR2 YYREEE (reference sequence). The CDR3 is made up of 13 amino acids. CDR3 coding DNA: TGTGCCAGCAGCCGTCCTAGCACAGATACGCAGTATTTT. Amino acids: CASSRPSTDTQYF.